The source of this TCR beta chain is a study of Tregs in tolerant kidney transplant recipients. Profiled with immunoSEQ multiplex PCR; TCRdb holds only in-frame clones, not every one. This repertoire comprises 20,000 to 30,000 clones; its ten largest clones make up around 4%. Related graft donors supplied nonmyeloablative bone marrow transplants, and mixed chimerism was transient. In regard to this clone: Its antigen is unknown. The CDR3 end is not reached by the read, which stops 3 residues before it; the germline J gene fills it in.

This CDR3 region has 17 residues. Trimming removed 5 bases from V and 9 bases from J; junction bases left unmatched: 16. Germline V gene lookup returns CDR1 PRHDT and CDR2 FYEKMQ (reference sequence). Overall study findings and caveats: The most relevant donor-specific Treg TCRbeta repertoire apparently came from expansion with activated donor B cells.

This specimen was CD4+ T cells from blood (PBMCs), taken 6 months after the transplant. The receptor was derived from a human patient who received a combined kidney and bone marrow transplant. Part of the T cells may come from the graft donor. This rearrangement joins TRBV13 to TRBJ1-6; 7 bases map to TRBD1. The sequenced part of the CDR3 DNA is TGTGCCAGCAGCCTTTCGACAGGGCCTCGTGGATTTTCACCC. It yields the protein CASSLSTGPRGFSP. The CDR3 in full is CASSLSTGPRGFSPLHF.